These 15 T cell receptor beta chains came from one sample sequenced in a study of blood T cell repertoires in COVID-19. Data came from immunoSEQ multiplex PCR; TCRdb stores just in-frame clones and leaves some out. The sample yields 95,000 to 150,000 clones, 77% seen once. The source material was peripheral blood. These receptors originate from a human donor in a cohort sampled during active COVID-19.

The V gene is TRBV28, the J gene TRBJ1-2; 10 positions agree with TRBD1. CDR3 length: 18 residues. Germline V gene sequence: CDR1 MDHEN, CDR2 SYDVKM. J lost 3 bases, V lost 5 bases, and 15 bases had no gene match. The CDR3 region is CASSRYSSAGTGDYGYTF. CDR3 DNA: TGTGCCAGCAGTCGATACTCTTCCGCCGGGACAGGGGACTATGGCTACACCTTC.

The chain combines TRBV3-1 (or the pseudogene TRBV3-2) with TRBJ1-2; the D gene is possibly TRBD1 (6 bases). The V end lost 0 bases, the J end lost 4 bases, and 12 bases lay between the germline ends. CDR3 length equals 15 residues. Germline V gives CDR1 LGHDT, CDR2 YNNKEL (reference sequence). CDR3 sequence (DNA): TGTGCCAGCAGCCAAGATGGGGGCTGGGGCTATGGCTACACCTTC. Protein product: CASSQDGGWGYGYTF.

A few counts support this clone. This chain links TRBV19 with TRBJ1-1; a weak D match, TRBD1 (6 bases). The CDR3 is 14 amino acids. Germline-derived CDR1 and CDR2 are LNHDA and SQIVND (reference sequence). V gave up 7 bases and J gave up 1 base, with 13 bases separating them. The CDR3 sequence: CASTGQGSNTEAFF. CDR3 coding DNA: TGTGCCAGTACTGGGCAGGGGTCGAACACTGAAGCTTTCTTT.

The V and J genes are TRBV10-3 and TRBJ2-5, with 9 nucleotides matching TRBD1. Germline V gene sequence: CDR1 ENHRY, CDR2 SYGVKD. There are 15 residues in the CDR3. Trimming took 4 bases from V and 5 from J; bases not matched to a gene: 8. For the CDR3, the DNA is TGTGCCATCAGTGTTACAGGGGGCATGGAGGAGACCCAGTACTTC. Translated, it gives CAISVTGGMEETQYF.

The chain carries TRBV7-9 and TRBJ2-1; D is perhaps TRBD1 (6 bases). In germline, CDR1 is SEHNR, CDR2 FQNEAQ (reference sequence). CDR3 length: 15 residues. Trimming stripped 5 bases from V and 4 bases from J, with 15 bases between. In nucleotides, the CDR3 is TGTGCCAGCAGCCTGGGACATTCCGATTACAATGAGCAGTTCTTC. This codes for CASSLGHSDYNEQFF.

The rearrangement joins TRBV4-1 to TRBJ2-2; D unclear. The CDR3 covers 13 residues. The germline V gene encodes CDR1 MGHRA and CDR2 YSYEKL. The ends were cut back, 1 base at V and 8 bases at J, with 8 bases in the middle. For the CDR3, the DNA is TGCGCCAGCAGCCAAGTATCGCAGGGGGAGCTGTTTTTT. It translates to CASSQVSQGELFF.

The chain couples TRBV24-1 to TRBJ1-2; D not resolved. V lost 2 bases, J lost 7 bases, and 13 bases lay in between. This CDR3 has 14 amino acids. Germline CDR1 is KGHDR and CDR2 is SFDVKD. CDR3 in DNA: TGTGCCACCAGTGATTCCTCATCCTATGGTGGCTACACCTTC. Protein sequence: CATSDSSSYGGYTF.

This chain links TRBV3-1 (or the pseudogene TRBV3-2) with TRBJ1-1, with a weak D call TRBD1 (5 bases). The CDR3 has 14 residues. V dropped 1 base and J dropped 5 bases, with 11 bases sitting between them. Germline V lookup: CDR1 LGHDT, CDR2 YNNKEL (reference sequence). Written as DNA, the CDR3 is TGTGCCAGCAGCCAAGCTCAGGGTTGGACTGAAGCTTTCTTT. Translating gives CASSQAQGWTEAFF.

The chain carries TRBV30 and TRBJ2-7, with 9 bases lining up with TRBD2. Trimming removed 1 base from V and 5 bases from J; junction bases left unmatched: 12. The CDR3 has 16 residues. Germline V CDR1 and CDR2: GTSNPN, SVGIG (reference sequence). In nucleotides, the CDR3 is TGTGCCTGGAGTGCCTCCGTCGCGGGAGGGCCGGACGAGCAGTACTTC. The encoded protein is CAWSASVAGGPDEQYF.

The chain couples TRBV6-5 to TRBJ1-6, with TRBD1 matching 9 bases. The germline gives CDR1 MNHEY, CDR2 SVGAGI. The CDR3 has 15 amino acids. Unmatched junction bases numbered 8, after V lost 6 bases and J lost 8 bases. In DNA, the CDR3 is TGTGCCAGCAGCTACAGAAGGACAGGGGATTCACCCCTCCACTTT. It translates to CASSYRRTGDSPLHF.

This rearrangement joins TRBV3-1 (or the pseudogene TRBV3-2) to TRBJ2-3; 9 nucleotides align to TRBD1. The CDR3 totals 16 residues. V gave up 4 bases and J gave up 2 bases; unmatched junction bases: 7. Germline V gene data show CDR1 as LGHDT and CDR2 as YNNKEL (reference sequence). The CDR3 nucleotides are TGTGCCAGCAGCCTACGAACAGGGGGCTTCACAGATACGCAGTATTTT. This codes for CASSLRTGGFTDTQYF.

The chain employs TRBV11-2 and TRBJ1-2, with 7 bases lining up with TRBD1. This CDR3 spans 12 amino acids. Germline V CDR1 and CDR2: SGHAT, FQNNGV. V was clipped by 3 bases and J by 8 bases; unmatched bases: 3. This CDR3 is CASSFTGEGYTF. The CDR3 DNA reads TGTGCCAGCAGCTTCACAGGGGAAGGCTACACCTTC.

The chain couples TRBV7-9 to TRBJ2-5; D possibly corresponds to TRBD2 (5 bases). CDR3 size: 14 residues. V was trimmed by 2 bases and J by 5 bases, leaving 12 bases between them. CDR1 and CDR2 from the germline V gene are SEHNR and FQNEAQ (reference sequence). In DNA, the CDR3 is TGTGCCAGCAGCTTATCGGGAATCGGGGAGACCCAGTACTTC. Translated: CASSLSGIGETQYF. Variable domain in full (rest from reference TRBV7-9 and TRBJ2-5): DTGVSQNPRHKITKRGQNVTFRCDPISEHNRLYWYRQTLGQGPEFLTYFQNEAQLEKSRLLSDRFSAERPKGSFSTLEIQRTEQGDSAMYLCASSLSGIGETQYFGPGTRLLVL.

The gene calls are TRBV2 and TRBJ1-5, with D maybe TRBD1 (6 bases). The CDR3 totals 14 residues. The V end was cut by 7 bases, the J end by 4 bases, with 14 bases between. Germline CDR1 reads SNHLY; CDR2 reads FYNNEI. The CDR3 region has the DNA TGTGCCAGCACCCTTGGACAGCGGAATCAGCCCCAGCATTTT. As protein: CASTLGQRNQPQHF.

CDR3 DNA: TGCAGCGTTGAACGGACTAGCGGCTACGAGCAGTACTTC. This gives the protein CSVERTSGYEQYF. The V gene is TRBV29-1, the J gene TRBJ2-7; 10 bases line up with TRBD2. The CDR3 consists of 13 residues. The V gene's germline CDR1 is SQVTM and CDR2 ANQGSEA. After removal of 2 bases from V and 3 bases from J, the junction contained 1 base not matched to a gene.